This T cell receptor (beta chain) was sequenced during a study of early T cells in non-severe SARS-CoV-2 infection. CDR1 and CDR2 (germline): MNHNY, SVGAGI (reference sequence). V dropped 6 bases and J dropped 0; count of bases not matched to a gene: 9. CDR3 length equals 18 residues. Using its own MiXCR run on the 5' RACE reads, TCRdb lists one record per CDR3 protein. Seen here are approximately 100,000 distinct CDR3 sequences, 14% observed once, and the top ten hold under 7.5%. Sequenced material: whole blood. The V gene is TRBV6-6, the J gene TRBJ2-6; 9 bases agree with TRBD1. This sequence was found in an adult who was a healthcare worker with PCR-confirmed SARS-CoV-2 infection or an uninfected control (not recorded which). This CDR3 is CASRGTGRTPSGANVLTF. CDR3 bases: TGTGCCAGCAGGGGGACAGGGAGAACCCCCTCTGGGGCCAACGTCCTGACTTTC.